This TCR beta chain derives from a study of T cells after yellow fever vaccination. After removal of 4 bases from V and 5 bases from J, the junction contained 13 bases not matched to a gene. The CDR3 consists of 16 residues. CDR1 and CDR2 from the germline V gene are SGHRS and YFSETQ. This clonotype appeared many times. TCRdb re-derived calls from the 5' RACE reads in MiXCR, one entry per CDR3 protein. Of about 220,000 distinct CDR3 sequences listed, approximately 3.3% are singletons. The V call is TRBV5-1, the J call TRBJ2-5; 8 nucleotides line up with TRBD1. The sample here was CD4+ T cells sorted from PBMCs, taken 10 days after the yellow fever booster vaccination. The receptor comes from a man between 18 and 29 years old who received the YFV17D yellow fever vaccine. CDR3 coding DNA: TGCGCCAGCAGCAGCGGCTCAGGGGGCAGGCAGGAGACCCAGTACTTC. Translation: CASSSGSGGRQETQYF.